Below, one T cell receptor (beta chain) is given with its context. Its antigen is unknown. Base qualities were left out, and no much larger clone turns up one base away. Libraries were prepared through the immunoSEQ multiplex PCR assay. For the multiplex PCR, a mixture combining 60 forward primers for TCR Vbeta segments and 13 reverse primers for TCR Jbeta segments was used. The CDR3 region of rearranged TCR beta genes was amplified from genomic DNA by a multiplex PCR assay. The amplified TCR beta libraries were sequenced on the Illumina HiSeq System as 87-base-pair reads. The published analysis was carried out like this. Across the 666 repertoires, a later analysis counted approximately 75 million unique TCR beta chains, around 11 million of which were shared by at least two donors. Raw reads were error-corrected and collapsed into unique sequences with a nearest-neighbor algorithm that merged closely related sequences to remove PCR and sequencing errors. To assign V, D and J gene segments, CDR3 sequences were aligned to IMGT reference sequences. Each retained sequence needed at least a six-nucleotide match to both a V gene segment and a J gene segment. A rearrangement counted as productive if the CDR3 had no stop codons and remained in frame with V and J, and every other rearrangement counted as non-productive. Following IMGT convention, CDR3 was defined as the stretch from the second conserved V-encoded cysteine to the conserved J-encoded phenylalanine. In an earlier analysis of 550 to 650 of the donors, sequences lacking an unambiguous match to a single V gene segment were excluded. In an earlier analysis of several hundred of the donors, V segments were called functional above 56.7% productive rearrangements and were called segregating when the between-donor standard deviation exceeded 5%. A statistical classification framework was built for diagnosing cytomegalovirus status from the catalog of TCR beta chain sequences. In a later analysis, TCR nucleotide sequences were compared against IMGT/GENE-DB human TR gene sequences so that V and J genes could be assigned. In a later analysis, CDR3 sequences and most-parsimonious VDJ recombination scenarios were assigned using the TCRdist pipeline. In a later analysis, each TCR beta chain was defined by its CDR3 amino acid sequence together with its V-gene family, and reads without a unique V-gene family were excluded. To address suspected cross-contamination and a sequencing artifact, a later analysis removed around 590 highly shared, low-generation-probability nucleotide sequences. In a later analysis, a clonal expansion index for each public chain was calculated from normalized within-repertoire ranks of inferred template counts. Generation probabilities in a later analysis came from a VDJ recombination model fitted to out-of-frame rearrangements, and those results were checked against IGoR. In a later analysis, hypergeometric tests were used to score TCR-TCR, TCR-HLA and TCR-CMV co-occurrence, with a repertoire-size bias correction applied to TCR pairs. To estimate false discovery rates, a later analysis permuted the HLA or CMV assignments 20 times. A later analysis grouped co-occurring TCRs with DBSCAN, adding TCRdist sequence similarity when clustering within HLA-allele-positive subsets. Co-occurrence clustering excluded repertoires with fewer than 30,000 or more than 120,000 public chains, plus five with anomalous nucleotide sharing. TCRdb stores this immuneACCESS table with in-frame sequences only. Part of the clones is absent; in the studies checked, under half of the shortfall reflects unresolved V genes, and no reason is known for the rest. The V and J calls and clone size are taken from that table; D and trimming were inferred from the DNA. This sample is represented by about 110,000 clones; around 78% of them were singletons. Of the sample, roughly 8.2% is held by the ten largest clones.

This sample stems from a study of cytomegalovirus exposure and HLA in healthy donors (dated by TCRdb to about 2017). Describing the broader study: In an earlier analysis of some 610 of the donors, roughly 300 Gb of sequence data and 120 million or so unique TCR beta sequences from about 190 million T cells were reported. Typing coverage varied by locus: roughly 629-640 donors for A, B, C, DRB1 and DQB1; roughly 510 for DQA1; more than 600 for DPA1; roughly 450 for DPB1. Of the 350 to 450 genotyped donors, roughly 80% were placed in the genetic ancestry cluster associated with self-reported Caucasian donors. A later genetic analysis used genome-wide SNP genotypes for about three fifths of the 666 donors, treating that subset as a discovery cohort. To predict cytomegalovirus infection status, the study combined high-throughput TCR immunosequencing, statistical association of individual TCRs with disease status, and machine learning. Every discovery cohort repertoire had been produced on one sequencing platform. An earlier analysis of several hundred of the donors applied high-throughput TCR beta sequencing to assess whether each TCR beta V gene segment acted as functional or pseudogenic. HLA typing covered class I and class II loci at four-digit resolution. An early release that covered roughly 600 HLA-typed donors contained about 300 gigabases of sequencing data and tens of millions of unique TCR sequences. A later analysis re-examined previously published TCR beta repertoires from 610 or so donors and added high-resolution HLA genotyping to investigate patterns of TCR occurrence. Rather than using new phenotypic data, the later analysis identified candidate immune exposures from TCR beta sequences and from how often those sequences occurred across donors. Along with the roughly 700-subject first cohort, a separate validation cohort of approximately 110 different subjects was used. On average, approximately 250,000 unique TCR beta nucleotide sequences were sequenced per donor among 300 to 500 genotyped donors of the cohort, with about 19% of those sequences being non-productive. The aim of the study was to test whether cataloging public T cell receptors could identify signatures of past pathogen exposure. A handful of DR-DQ haplotypes were handled as single units for association and clustering because linkage in the cohort was strong. The study profiled the T cell repertoires of 500 to 800 subjects by immunosequencing and related them to cytomegalovirus serostatus. Alongside the repertoire data, information on donor age, sex, ethnicity and CMV serostatus was compiled. Beyond this particular receptor, the publication reports: A later analysis found that most CMV-associated TCR beta chains appeared HLA-restricted, with HLA associations seemingly driven largely by CMV exposure. While some public TCRs were present in many individuals, most TCR sequences turned up only very rarely across donors. Some IMGT-functional V segments, including TRBV6-2 and TRBV6-3, could not be told apart with the 87-base-pair reads, so those segments were excluded. In a later analysis, around 17,000 TCR beta sequences were associated with specific HLA alleles at a false discovery rate of 0.05. For the cohort, immune exposure information was limited to CMV serostatus. The cohort was sequenced for TCR beta chains only, and without alpha or paired-chain data the features that could be detected were limited. In both the original and validation cohorts, the classifier was reported to diagnose cytomegalovirus status with high specificity and sensitivity. In a later analysis, several top co-occurrence clusters were reported to appear linked to parvovirus B19, influenza, CMV and Epstein-Barr virus. Sequencing depth was assumed to be roughly uniform across donors in the presence/absence analyses, though that assumption may not hold. HLA typing was unavailable for some donors at each locus, so association tests used only the typed subset. According to the authors, the approach could potentially be generalized to other disease states and immunological phenotypes. Compared with the approximately 710-donor mean, donors in an Asian-associated ancestry cluster had fewer N-insertions in productive TCRs, according to a later genetic analysis. A further reported finding was that TCR beta sequences accurately predicted the HLA-A and HLA-B alleles for most subjects in the first cohort. V-gene and J-gene trimming of TCR beta chains was associated with a missense DCLRE1C variant in a later genetic analysis, and the association was replicated in an independent cohort. The study gave a list of 150 to 200 TCR beta chains associated with cytomegalovirus. In a later analysis, TCR association rates were found to vary across HLA loci, with the most associated TCRs seen for DRB1 alleles and the fewest for HLA-C alleles. Because counts were too low, about 17 rarely observed V segments, including chromosome 9 orphons, were excluded from the earlier analysis of 587 of the donors. Correlated functional status among segregating V segments might be attributable to linkage disequilibrium, but an unknown experimental factor could not be ruled out. Assigning TCR associations to individual alleles was difficult when HLA alleles, especially DR and DQ, strongly co-occurred. The sequencing pipeline was judged likely to have produced a cluster of highly shared sequence variants as a technical artifact. Three of the identified cytomegalovirus-associated TCR beta chains were confirmed in vitro to be specific for cytomegalovirus antigens. In a later analysis, HLA-associated TCR beta chains showed more clonal expansion and lower generation probabilities than non-associated chains that were equally common. An earlier analysis of 587 of the donors showed that most TCR beta V segments appeared in productive rearrangements either about 90% or about 30% of the time, which broadly matched IMGT annotations.

The cohort consisted of 670 or so healthy bone marrow donors. All cohort members were sampled while nominally healthy, although unrecorded immune exposures were likely present. The donor was CMV seronegative and was included in the group of 352 seronegative cohort members. A peripheral blood sample was collected from each donor, and TCR beta sequencing was performed on peripheral blood mononuclear cells. The Qiagen DNeasy Blood Extraction Kit was used to extract genomic DNA from the blood cell samples. Germline trimming amounts to 4 bases on V and 5 bases on J, with 10 as the count of junction bases outside the gene matches. The CDR3, from cysteine to phenylalanine, totals 15 residues. The entry retains the CDR3 DNA only, 45 bases that are in frame from base 1. Looking up the germline V gene yields CDR1 SGHNT and CDR2 YENEEA.

The rearranged segments are TRBV11-3 and TRBJ2-7; 8 junctional bases match TRBD1. Specimen: PBMCs. This TCR was sampled from a man between 25 and 39 years old in good health and CMV-seronegative. The CDR3 protein: CASSSSRTGRHEQYF. In nucleotide form, the sequence is TGTGCCAGCAGCTCATCCCGGACAGGGCGACACGAGCAGTACTTC.